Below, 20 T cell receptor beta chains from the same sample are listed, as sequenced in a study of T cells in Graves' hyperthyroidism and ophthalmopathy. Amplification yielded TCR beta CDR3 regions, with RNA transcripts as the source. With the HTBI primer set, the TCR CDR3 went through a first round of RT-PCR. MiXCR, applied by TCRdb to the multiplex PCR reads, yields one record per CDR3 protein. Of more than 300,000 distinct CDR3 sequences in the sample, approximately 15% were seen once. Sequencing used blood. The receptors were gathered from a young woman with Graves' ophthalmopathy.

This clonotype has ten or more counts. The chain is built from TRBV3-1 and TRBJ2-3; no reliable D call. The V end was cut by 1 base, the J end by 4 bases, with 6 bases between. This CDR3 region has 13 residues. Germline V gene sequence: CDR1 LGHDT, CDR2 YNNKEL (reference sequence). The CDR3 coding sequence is TGTGCCAGCAGCCAAGTTGGGGCAGATACGCAGTATTTT. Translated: CASSQVGADTQYF.

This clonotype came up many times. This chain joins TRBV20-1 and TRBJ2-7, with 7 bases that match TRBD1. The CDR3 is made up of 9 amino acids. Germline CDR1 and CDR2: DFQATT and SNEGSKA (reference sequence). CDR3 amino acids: CRAGGEQYF. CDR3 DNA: TGCAGGGCAGGGGGCGAGCAGTACTTC.

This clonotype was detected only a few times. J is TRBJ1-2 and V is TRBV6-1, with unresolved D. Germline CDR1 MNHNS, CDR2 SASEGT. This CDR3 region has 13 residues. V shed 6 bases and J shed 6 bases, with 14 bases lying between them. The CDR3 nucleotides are TGTGCCAGCAGCCCGTCGGGGTTGGATGGCTACACCTTC. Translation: CASSPSGLDGYTF.

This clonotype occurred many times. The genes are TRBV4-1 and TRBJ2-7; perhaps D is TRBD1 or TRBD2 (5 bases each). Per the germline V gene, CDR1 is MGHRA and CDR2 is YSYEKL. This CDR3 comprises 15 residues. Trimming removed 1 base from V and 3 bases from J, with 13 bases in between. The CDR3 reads CASSQVGRAGYEQYF. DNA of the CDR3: TGCGCCAGCAGCCAAGTGGGCAGGGCGGGCTACGAGCAGTACTTC.

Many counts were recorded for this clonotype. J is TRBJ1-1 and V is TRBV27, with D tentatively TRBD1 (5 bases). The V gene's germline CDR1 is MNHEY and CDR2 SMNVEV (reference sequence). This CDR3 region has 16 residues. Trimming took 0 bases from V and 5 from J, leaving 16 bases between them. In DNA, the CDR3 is TGTGCCAGCAGTTTATCTTCTTGGAATGCAGGGACTGAAGCTTTCTTT. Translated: CASSLSSWNAGTEAFF.

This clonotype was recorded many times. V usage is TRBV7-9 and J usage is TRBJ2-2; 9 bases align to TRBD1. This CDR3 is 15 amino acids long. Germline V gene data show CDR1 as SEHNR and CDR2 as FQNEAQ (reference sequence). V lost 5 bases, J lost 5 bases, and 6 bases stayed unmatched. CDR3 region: CASSLGGQGTGELFF. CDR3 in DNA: TGTGCCAGCAGCCTGGGGGGACAGGGAACCGGGGAGCTGTTTTTT. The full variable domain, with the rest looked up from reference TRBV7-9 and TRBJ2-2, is DTGVSQNPRHKITKRGQNVTFRCDPISEHNRLYWYRQTLGQGPEFLTYFQNEAQLEKSRLLSDRFSAERPKGSFSTLEIQRTEQGDSAMYLCASSLGGQGTGELFFGEGSRLTVL.

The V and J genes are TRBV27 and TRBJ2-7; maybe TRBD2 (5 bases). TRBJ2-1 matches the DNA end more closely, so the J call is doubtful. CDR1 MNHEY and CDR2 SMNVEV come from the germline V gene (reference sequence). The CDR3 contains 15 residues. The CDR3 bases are TGTGCCAGCAGTACCGGTTTTTCGAGGGCCTACGAGCAGTTCTTC. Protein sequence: CASSTGFSRAYEQFF.

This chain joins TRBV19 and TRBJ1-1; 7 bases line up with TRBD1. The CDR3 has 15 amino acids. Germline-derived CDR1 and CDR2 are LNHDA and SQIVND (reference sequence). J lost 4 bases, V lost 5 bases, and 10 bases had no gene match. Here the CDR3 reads CASSPRTGSGTEAFF. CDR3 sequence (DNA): TGTGCCAGTAGTCCAAGGACAGGATCTGGCACTGAAGCTTTCTTT.

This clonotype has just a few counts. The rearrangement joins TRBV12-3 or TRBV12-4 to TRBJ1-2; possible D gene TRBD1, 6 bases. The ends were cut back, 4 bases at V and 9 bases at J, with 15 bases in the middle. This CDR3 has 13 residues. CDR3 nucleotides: TGTGCCAGCAGTTCGGACAGACTCGATCGCTACACCTTC. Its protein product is CASSSDRLDRYTF.

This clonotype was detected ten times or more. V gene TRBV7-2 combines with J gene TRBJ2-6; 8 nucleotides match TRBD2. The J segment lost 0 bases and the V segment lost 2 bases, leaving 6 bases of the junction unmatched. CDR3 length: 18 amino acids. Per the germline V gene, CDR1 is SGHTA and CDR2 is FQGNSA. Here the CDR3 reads CASSLIGGGSSGANVLTF. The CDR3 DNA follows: TGTGCCAGCAGCTTAATCGGCGGGGGGAGCTCTGGGGCCAACGTCCTGACTTTC.

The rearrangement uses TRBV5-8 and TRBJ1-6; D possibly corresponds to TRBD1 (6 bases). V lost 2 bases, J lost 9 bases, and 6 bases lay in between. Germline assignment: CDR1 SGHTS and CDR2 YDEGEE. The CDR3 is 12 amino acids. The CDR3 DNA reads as TGTGCCAGCAGCTTCAGGGGTTCACCCCTCCACTTT. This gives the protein CASSFRGSPLHF. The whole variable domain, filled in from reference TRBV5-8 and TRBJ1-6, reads EAGVTQSPTHLIKTRGQQATLRCSPISGHTSVYWYQQALGLGLQFLLWYDEGEERNRGNFPPRFSGRQFPNYSSELNVNALELEDSALYLCASSFRGSPLHFGNGTRLTVT.

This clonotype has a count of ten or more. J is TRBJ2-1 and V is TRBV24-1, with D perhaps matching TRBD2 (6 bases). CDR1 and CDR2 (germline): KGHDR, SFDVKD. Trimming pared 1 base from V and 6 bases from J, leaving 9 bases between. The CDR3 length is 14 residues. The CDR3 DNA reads TGTGCCACCAGTGATTTCGCGGGGCGCAATGAGCAGTTCTTC. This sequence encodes CATSDFAGRNEQFF.

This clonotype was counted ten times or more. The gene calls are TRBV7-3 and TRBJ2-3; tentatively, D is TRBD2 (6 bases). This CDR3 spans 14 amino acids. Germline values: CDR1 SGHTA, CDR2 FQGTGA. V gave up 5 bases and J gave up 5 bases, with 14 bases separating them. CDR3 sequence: CASSLGGFQDTQYF. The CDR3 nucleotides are TGTGCCAGCAGCCTGGGGGGATTTCAAGATACGCAGTATTTT. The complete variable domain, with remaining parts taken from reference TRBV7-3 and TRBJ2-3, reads GAGVSQTPSNKVTEKGKYVELRCDPISGHTALYWYRQSLGQGPEFLIYFQGTGAADDSGLPNDRFFAVRPEGSVSTLKIQRTERGDSAVYLCASSLGGFQDTQYFGPGTRLTVL.

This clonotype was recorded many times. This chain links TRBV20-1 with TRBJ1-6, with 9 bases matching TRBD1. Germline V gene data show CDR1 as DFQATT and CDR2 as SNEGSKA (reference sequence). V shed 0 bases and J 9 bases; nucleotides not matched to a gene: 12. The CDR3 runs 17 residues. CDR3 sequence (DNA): TGCAGTGCTAGAGAAGGAGGGGACAGGGCCTCCGGTTCACCCCTCCACTTT. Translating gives CSAREGGDRASGSPLHF.

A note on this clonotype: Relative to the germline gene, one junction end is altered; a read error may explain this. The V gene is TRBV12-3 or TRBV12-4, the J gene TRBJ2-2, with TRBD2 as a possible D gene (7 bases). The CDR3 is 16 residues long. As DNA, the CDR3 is TGTGTCAGCACCCCGAAGGGGGGGGCAGGAGGAGGGGAGCTGTTTTTT. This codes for CVSTPKGGAGGGELFF.

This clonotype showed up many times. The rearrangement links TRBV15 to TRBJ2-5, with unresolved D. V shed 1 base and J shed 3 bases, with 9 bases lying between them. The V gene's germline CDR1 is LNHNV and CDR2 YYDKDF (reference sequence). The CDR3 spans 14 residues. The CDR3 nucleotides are TGTGCCACCAGCAGAGTCGGCAGTGAAGAGACCCAGTACTTC. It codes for CATSRVGSEETQYF.

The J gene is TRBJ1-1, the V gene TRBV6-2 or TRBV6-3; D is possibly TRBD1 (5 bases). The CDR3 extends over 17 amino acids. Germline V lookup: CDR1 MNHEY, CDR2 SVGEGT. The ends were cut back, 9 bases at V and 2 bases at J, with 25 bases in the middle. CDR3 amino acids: CASKKPTNRPRNTEAFF. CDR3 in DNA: TGTGCCAGTAAAAAACCCACTAACAGGCCACGAAACACTGAAGCTTTCTTT.

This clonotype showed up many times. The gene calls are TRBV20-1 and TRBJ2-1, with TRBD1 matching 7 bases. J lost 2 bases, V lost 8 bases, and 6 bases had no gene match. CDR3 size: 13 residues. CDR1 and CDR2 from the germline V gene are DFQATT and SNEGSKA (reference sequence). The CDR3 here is CSFRTGTYNEQFF. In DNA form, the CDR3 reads TGCAGTTTCCGGACAGGCACCTACAATGAGCAGTTCTTC.

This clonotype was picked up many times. This CDR3 reads CASSLSRRPLIGELFF. The CDR3, as DNA: TGTGCCAGCAGCTTGAGCCGACGGCCGCTGATCGGGGAGCTGTTTTTT. The V call is TRBV11-2, the J call TRBJ2-2; D unresolved. CDR3 length: 16 amino acids. The germline CDR1 and CDR2 sequences are SGHAT and FQNNGV. V lost 3 bases to trimming and J lost 7 bases, with 18 bases between them.

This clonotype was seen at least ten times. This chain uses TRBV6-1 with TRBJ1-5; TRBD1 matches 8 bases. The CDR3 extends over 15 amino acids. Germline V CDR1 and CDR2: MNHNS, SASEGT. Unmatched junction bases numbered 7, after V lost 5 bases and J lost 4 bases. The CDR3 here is CASSQDRVGNQPQHF. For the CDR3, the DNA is TGTGCCAGCAGTCAGGACAGGGTTGGGAATCAGCCCCAGCATTTT.